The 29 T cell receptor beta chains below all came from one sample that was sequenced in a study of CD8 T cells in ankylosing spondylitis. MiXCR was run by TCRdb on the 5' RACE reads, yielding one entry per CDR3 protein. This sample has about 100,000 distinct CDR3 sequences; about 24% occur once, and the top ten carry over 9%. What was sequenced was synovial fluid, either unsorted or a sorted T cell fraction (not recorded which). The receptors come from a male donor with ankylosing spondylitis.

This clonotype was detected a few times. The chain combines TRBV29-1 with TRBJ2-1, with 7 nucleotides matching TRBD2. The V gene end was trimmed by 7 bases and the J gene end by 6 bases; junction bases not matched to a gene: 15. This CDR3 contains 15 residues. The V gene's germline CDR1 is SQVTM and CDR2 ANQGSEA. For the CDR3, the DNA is TGCAGCGCTGAGGGACTAAACCTTATGCTCAATGAGCAGTTCTTC. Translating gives CSAEGLNLMLNEQFF.

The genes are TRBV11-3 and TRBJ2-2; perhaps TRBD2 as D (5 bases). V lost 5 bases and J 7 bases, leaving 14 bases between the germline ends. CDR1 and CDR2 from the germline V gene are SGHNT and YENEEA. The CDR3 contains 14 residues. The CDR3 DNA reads TGTGCCAGCAGCAGAAGAGGGAGCTTCGGGGAGCTGTTTTTT. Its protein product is CASSRRGSFGELFF.

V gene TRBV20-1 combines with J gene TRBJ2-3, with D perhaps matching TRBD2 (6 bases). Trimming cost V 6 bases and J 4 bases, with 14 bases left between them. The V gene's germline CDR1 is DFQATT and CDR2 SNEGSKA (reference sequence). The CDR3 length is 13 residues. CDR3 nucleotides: TGCAGTGCCGGAAGTCCGGGGGCAGATACGCAGTATTTT. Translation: CSAGSPGADTQYF.

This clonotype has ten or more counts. CDR3 amino acids: CATSESGTGILEQFF. DNA of the CDR3: TGTGCCACCAGTGAAAGCGGGACAGGGATTTTGGAGCAGTTCTTC. The chain joins TRBV24-1 to TRBJ2-1, with 9 bases aligning to TRBD1. The germline V gene encodes CDR1 KGHDR and CDR2 SFDVKD. CDR3 length: 15 amino acids. V shed 4 bases, J shed 10 bases, and the junction held 10 bases outside the gene matches.

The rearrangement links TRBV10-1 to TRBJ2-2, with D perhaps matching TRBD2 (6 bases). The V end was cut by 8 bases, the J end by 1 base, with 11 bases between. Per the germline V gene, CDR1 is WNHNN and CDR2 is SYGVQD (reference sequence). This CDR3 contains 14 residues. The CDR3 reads CASGLSGNTGELFF. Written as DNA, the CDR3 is TGCGCCAGCGGTCTTAGCGGGAACACCGGGGAGCTGTTTTTT.

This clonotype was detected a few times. CDR3: CASSMAWEPADTQYF. The CDR3 DNA is TGTGCCAGTAGTATGGCGTGGGAACCAGCAGATACGCAGTATTTT. The V call is TRBV19, the J call TRBJ2-3; D gene unclear. The CDR3 is made up of 15 amino acids. V lost 3 bases and J lost 4, with 14 bases in between. Germline lookup yields CDR1 LNHDA and CDR2 SQIVND (reference sequence).

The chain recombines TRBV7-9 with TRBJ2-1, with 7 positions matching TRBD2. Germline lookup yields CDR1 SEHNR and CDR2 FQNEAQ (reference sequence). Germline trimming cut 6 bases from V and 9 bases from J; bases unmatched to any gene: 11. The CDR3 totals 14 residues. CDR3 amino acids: CASRSGTTRLEQFF. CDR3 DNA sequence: TGTGCCAGCAGATCCGGGACTACACGTCTTGAGCAGTTCTTC.

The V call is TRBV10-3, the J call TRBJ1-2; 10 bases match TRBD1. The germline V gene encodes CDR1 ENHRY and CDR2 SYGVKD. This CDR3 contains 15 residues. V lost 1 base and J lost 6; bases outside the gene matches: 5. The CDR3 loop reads CAISEFETGGDGYTF. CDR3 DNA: TGTGCCATCAGTGAGTTTGAGACAGGGGGCGATGGCTACACCTTC.

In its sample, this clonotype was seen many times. The CDR3 spells CSVGAGTDTQYF. The DNA of the CDR3 is TGCAGCGTGGGGGCAGGGACAGATACGCAGTATTTT. This chain links TRBV29-1 with TRBJ2-3; the D gene is possibly TRBD1 (6 bases). The CDR3 has 12 residues. Deletions cut 6 bases from V and 3 bases from J, with 10 bases between. Germline CDR1 SQVTM, CDR2 ANQGSEA.

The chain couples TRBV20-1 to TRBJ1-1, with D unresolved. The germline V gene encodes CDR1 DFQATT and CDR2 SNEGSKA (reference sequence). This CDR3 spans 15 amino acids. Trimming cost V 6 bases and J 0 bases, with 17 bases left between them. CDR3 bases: TGCAGTGCCGCTGTGGTGCTGGAGATGAACACTGAAGCTTTCTTT. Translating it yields CSAAVVLEMNTEAFF.

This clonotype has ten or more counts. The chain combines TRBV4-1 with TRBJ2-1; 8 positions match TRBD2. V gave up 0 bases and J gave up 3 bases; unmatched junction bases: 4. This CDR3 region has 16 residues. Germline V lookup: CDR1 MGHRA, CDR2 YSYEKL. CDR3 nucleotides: TGCGCCAGCAGCCAAGATCTCACTAGCGGCTACAATGAGCAGTTCTTC. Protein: CASSQDLTSGYNEQFF.

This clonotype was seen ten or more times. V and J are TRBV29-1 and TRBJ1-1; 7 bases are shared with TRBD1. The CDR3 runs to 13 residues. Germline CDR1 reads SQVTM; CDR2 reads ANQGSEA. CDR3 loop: CSATGTANTEAFF. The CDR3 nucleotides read TGCAGTGCTACAGGGACAGCGAACACTGAAGCTTTCTTT. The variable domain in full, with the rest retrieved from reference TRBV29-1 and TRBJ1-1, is SAVISQKPSRDICQRGTSLTIQCQVDSQVTMMFWYRQQPGQSLTLIATANQGSEATYESGFVIDKFPISRPNLTFSTLTVSNMSPEDSSIYLCSATGTANTEAFFGQGTRLTVV.

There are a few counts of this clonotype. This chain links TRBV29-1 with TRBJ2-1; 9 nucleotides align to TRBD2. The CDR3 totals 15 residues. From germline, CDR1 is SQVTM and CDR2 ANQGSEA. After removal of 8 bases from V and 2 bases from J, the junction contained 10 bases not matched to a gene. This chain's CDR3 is CSNRLAGSTYNEQFF. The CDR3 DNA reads TGCAGCAACAGGCTAGCGGGATCGACCTACAATGAGCAGTTCTTC.

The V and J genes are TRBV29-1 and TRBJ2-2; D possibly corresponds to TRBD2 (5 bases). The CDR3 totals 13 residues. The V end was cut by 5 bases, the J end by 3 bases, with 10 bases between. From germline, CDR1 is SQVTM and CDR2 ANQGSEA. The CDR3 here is CSVIAADTGELFF. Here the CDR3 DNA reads TGCAGCGTTATAGCAGCGGACACCGGGGAGCTGTTTTTT.

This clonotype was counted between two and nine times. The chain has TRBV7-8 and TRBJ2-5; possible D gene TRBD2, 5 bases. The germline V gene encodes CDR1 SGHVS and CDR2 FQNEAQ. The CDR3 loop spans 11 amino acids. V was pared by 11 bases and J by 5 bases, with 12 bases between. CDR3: CAATSFETQYF. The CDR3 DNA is TGTGCCGCAACTAGTTTCGAGACCCAGTACTTC.

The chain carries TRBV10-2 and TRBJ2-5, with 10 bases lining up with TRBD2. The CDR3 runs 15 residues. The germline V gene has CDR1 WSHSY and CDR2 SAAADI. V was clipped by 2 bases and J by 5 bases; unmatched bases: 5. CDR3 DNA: TGCGCCAGCAGTGAGCTAGCGGGAGTCCGGGAGACCCAGTACTTC. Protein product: CASSELAGVRETQYF.

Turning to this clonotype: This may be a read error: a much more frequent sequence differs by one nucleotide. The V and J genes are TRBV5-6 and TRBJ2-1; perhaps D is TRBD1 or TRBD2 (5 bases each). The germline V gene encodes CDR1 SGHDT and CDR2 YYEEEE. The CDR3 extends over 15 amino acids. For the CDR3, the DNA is TGTGCCAGCGGCTTGGGGCTAGCCGTCAACAATGAGCAGTTCTTC. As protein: CASGLGLAVNNEQFF.

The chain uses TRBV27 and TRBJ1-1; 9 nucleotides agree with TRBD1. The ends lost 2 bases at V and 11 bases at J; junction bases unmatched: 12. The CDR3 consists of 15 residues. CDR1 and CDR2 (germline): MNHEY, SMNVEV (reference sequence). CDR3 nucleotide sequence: TGTGCCAGCAGTTTAATGGGACAGGGCGGCGATTGGGCTTTCTTT. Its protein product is CASSLMGQGGDWAFF.

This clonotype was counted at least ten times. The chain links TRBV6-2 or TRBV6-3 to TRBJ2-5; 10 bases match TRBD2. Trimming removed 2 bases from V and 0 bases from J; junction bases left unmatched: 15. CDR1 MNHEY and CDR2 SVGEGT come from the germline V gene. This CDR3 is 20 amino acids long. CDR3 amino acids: CASSYQAGGPVKSYQETQYF. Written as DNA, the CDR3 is TGTGCCAGCAGTTACCAAGCGGGAGGGCCCGTGAAATCATACCAAGAGACCCAGTACTTC.

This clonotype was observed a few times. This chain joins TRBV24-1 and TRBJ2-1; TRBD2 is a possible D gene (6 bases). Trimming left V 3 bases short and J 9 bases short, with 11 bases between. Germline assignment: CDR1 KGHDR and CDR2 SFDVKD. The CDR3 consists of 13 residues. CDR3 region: CATSDPGVGEQFF. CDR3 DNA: TGTGCCACCAGTGATCCGGGGGTGGGTGAGCAGTTCTTC.

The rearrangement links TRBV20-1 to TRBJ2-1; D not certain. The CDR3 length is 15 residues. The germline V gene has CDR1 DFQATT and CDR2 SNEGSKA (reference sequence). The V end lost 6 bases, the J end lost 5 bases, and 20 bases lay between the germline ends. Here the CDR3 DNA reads TGCAGTGCCGAACCGGGCGGATTTTGGGACAATGAGCAGTTCTTC. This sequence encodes CSAEPGGFWDNEQFF.

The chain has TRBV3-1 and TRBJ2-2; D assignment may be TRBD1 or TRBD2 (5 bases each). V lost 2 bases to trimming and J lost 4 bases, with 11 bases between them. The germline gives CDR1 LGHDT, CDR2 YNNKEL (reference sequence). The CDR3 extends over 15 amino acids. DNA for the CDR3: TGTGCCAGCAGCCAATATTCTGGGGGCACCGGGGAGCTGTTTTTT. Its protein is CASSQYSGGTGELFF.

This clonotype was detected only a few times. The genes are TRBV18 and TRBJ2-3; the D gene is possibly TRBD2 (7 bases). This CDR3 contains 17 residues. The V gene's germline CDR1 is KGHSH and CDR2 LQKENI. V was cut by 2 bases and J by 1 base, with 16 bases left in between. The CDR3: CASSPSAGASGTDTQYF. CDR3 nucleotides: TGTGCCAGCTCACCATCCGCGGGGGCTAGCGGCACAGATACGCAGTATTTT.

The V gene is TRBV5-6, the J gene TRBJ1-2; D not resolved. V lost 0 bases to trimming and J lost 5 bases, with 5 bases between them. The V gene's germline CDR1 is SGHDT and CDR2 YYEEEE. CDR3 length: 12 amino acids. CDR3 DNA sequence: TGTGCCAGCAGCTTGGACCAGTATGGCTACACCTTC. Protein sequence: CASSLDQYGYTF.

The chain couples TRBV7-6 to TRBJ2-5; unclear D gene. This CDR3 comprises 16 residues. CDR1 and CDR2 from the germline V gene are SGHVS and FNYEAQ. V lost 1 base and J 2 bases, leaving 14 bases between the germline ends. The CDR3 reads CASSLEAATSQETQYF. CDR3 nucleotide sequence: TGTGCCAGCAGCTTAGAAGCAGCTACCTCACAAGAGACCCAGTACTTC.

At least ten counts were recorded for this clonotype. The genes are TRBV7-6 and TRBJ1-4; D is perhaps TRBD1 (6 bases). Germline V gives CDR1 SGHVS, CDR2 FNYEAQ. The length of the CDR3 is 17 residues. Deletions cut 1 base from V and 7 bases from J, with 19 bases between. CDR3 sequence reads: CASSLGPSQGRSEKLFF. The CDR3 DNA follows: TGTGCCAGCAGCTTAGGGCCCAGCCAGGGGAGGAGTGAAAAACTGTTTTTT.

This CDR3 is CATSDNRGPRSYNEQFF. CDR3 in DNA: TGTGCCACCAGTGACAACAGGGGGCCCCGCTCCTACAATGAGCAGTTCTTC. V is TRBV24-1 and J is TRBJ2-1; 9 bases align to TRBD1. Per germline, CDR1 KGHDR and CDR2 SFDVKD. This CDR3 comprises 17 residues. The junction had 6 bases not matched to a gene; V was cut back by 4 bases and J by 0 bases.

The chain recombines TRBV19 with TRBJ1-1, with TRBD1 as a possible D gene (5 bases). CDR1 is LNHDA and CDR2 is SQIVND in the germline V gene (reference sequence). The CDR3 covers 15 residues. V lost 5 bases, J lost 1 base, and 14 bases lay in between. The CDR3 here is CASSYYGRANTEAFF. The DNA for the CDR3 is TGTGCCAGTAGTTACTACGGCAGGGCGAACACTGAAGCTTTCTTT.

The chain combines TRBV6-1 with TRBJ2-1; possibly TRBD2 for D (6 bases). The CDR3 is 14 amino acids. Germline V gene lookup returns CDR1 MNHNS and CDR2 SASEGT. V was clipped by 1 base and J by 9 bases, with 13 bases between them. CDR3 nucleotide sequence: TGTGCCAGCAGTGAAGTGGTTGGGGGAGGTGAGCAGTTCTTC. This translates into CASSEVVGGGEQFF.